This T cell receptor (beta chain) was profiled in a study of Ad26.COV2.S vaccination and SARS-CoV-2 variants. Study overall: Vaccine-arm donor from the placebo-controlled COV1001 Ad26.COV2.S trial. Dosing was one shot or two shots 56 days apart.

Concerning this clone: Its cognate antigen is unknown. Within the sample, other DNA sequences also encode this same CDR3.

Findings and limits, study-wide: After vaccination, substantial breadth of spike-specific CD8+ and CD4+ responses was reported.

Described treatment: some 20 received Ad26.COV2.S at low or high dose, single or two shots; roughly five received placebo; per-sample allocation not given. Each sample was drawn 63 days after the first injection (of vaccine or placebo). Participants' vaccine, an Ad26 vector, delivered Wuhan-strain SARS-CoV-2 spike. TCRdb keeps only in-frame clones here, not all; method: immunoSEQ multiplex PCR. The data show 300,000 to 400,000 clones, around 90% seen once. The sequence derives from a person between 18 and 59 years old who received the Ad26.COV2.S COVID-19 vaccine or a placebo. The material sequenced was peripheral blood, taken in a trial of Ad26.COV2.S vaccine versus placebo.

Here the CDR3 reads CASSPRGAGTDTQYF. The CDR3 bases are TGTGCCAGCTCACCCAGGGGGGCCGGGACAGATACGCAGTATTTT. The chain recombines TRBV18 with TRBJ2-3, with D perhaps matching TRBD1 (7 bases). Trimming removed 3 bases from V and 3 bases from J, with 13 bases in between. Germline CDR1 is KGHSH and CDR2 is LQKENI. This CDR3 is built from 15 residues.